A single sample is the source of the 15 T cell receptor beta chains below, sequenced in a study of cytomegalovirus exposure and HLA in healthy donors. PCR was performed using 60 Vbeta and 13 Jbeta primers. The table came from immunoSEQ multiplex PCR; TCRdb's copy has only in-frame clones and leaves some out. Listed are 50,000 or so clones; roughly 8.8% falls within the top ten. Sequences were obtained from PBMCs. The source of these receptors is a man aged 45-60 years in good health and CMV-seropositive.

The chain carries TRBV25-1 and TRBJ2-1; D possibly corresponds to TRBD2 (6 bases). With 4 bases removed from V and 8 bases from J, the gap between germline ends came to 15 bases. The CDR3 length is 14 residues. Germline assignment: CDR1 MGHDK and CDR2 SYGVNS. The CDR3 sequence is CASSGPGSVDEQFF. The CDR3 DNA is TGTGCCAGCAGTGGCCCCGGGAGCGTTGATGAGCAGTTCTTC.

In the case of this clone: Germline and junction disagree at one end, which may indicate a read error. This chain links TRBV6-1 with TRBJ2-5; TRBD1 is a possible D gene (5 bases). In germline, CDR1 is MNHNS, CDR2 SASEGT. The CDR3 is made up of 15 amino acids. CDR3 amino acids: CASSPQRGKQENQYF. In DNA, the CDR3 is TGTGCCAGCAGCCCCCAAAGGGGAAAGCAAGAGAACCAGTACTTC.

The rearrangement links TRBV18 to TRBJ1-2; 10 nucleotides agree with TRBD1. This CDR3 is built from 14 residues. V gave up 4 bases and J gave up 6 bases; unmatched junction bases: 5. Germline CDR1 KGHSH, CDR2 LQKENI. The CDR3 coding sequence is TGTGCCAGCTCACTTCCCGGGACAGGGGATGGCTACACCTTC. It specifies CASSLPGTGDGYTF.

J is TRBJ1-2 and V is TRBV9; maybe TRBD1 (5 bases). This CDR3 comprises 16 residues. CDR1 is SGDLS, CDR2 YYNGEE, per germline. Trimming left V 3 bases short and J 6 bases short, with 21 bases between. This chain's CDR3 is CASSGLDPGTIDGYTF. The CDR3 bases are TGTGCCAGCAGCGGCCTGGATCCCGGGACTATCGATGGCTACACCTTC.

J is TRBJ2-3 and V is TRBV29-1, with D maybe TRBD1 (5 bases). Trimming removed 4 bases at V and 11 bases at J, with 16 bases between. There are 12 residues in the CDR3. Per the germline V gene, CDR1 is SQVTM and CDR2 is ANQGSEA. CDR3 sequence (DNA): TGCAGCGTTGGGTCCCTAGGGGCAGGGCAGTATTTT. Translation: CSVGSLGAGQYF.

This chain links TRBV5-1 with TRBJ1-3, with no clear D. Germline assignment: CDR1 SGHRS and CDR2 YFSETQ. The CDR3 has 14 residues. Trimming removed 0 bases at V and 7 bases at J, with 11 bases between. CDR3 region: CASSLEARSNTIYF. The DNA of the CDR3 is TGCGCCAGCAGCTTGGAGGCCAGGTCGAACACCATATATTTT.

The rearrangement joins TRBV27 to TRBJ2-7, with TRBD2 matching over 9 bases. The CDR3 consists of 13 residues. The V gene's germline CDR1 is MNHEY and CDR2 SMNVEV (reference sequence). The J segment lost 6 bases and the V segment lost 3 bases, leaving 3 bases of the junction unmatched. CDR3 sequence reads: CASSFGGGVEQYF. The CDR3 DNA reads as TGTGCCAGCAGTTTCGGCGGGGGGGTCGAGCAGTACTTC.

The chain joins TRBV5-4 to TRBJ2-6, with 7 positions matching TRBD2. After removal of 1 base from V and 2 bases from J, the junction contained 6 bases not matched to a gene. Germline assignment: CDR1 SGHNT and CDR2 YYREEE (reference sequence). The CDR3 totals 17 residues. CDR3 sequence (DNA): TGTGCCAGCAGCTTGTGGGGACTACCTGCTGGGGCCAACGTCCTGACTTTC. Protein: CASSLWGLPAGANVLTF.

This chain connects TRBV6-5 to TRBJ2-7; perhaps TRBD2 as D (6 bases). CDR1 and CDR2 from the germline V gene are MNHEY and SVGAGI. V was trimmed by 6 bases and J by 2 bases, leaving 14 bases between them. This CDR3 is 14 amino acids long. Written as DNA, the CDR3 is TGTGCCAGCAGCCGGGACTTTCCTACCTACGAGCAGTACTTC. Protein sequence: CASSRDFPTYEQYF.

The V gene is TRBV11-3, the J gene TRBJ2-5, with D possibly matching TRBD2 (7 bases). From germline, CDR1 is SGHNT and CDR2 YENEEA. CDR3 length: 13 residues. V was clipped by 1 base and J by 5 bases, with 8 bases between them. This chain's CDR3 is CASSLAGGETQYF. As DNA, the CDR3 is TGTGCCAGCAGCTTAGCGGGGGGCGAGACCCAGTACTTC.

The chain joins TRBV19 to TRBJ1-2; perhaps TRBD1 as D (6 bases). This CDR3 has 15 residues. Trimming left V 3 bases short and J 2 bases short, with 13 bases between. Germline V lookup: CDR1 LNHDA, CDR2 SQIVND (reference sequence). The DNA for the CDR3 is TGTGCCAGTAGTATCGCGACAGGAACCAACTATGGCTACACCTTC. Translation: CASSIATGTNYGYTF.

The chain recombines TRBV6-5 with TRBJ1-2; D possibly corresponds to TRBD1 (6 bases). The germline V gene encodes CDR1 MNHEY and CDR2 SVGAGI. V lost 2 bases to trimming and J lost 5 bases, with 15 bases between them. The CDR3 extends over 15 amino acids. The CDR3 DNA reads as TGTGCCAGCAGTTACGGCGCTGACAGGCCGTATGGCTACACCTTC. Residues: CASSYGADRPYGYTF.

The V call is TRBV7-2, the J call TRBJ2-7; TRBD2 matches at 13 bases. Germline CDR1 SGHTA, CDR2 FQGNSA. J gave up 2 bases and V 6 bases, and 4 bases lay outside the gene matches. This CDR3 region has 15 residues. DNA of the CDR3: TGTGCCAGCAGGTCCGGACTAGCGGGAGCCTACGAGCAGTACTTC. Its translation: CASRSGLAGAYEQYF.

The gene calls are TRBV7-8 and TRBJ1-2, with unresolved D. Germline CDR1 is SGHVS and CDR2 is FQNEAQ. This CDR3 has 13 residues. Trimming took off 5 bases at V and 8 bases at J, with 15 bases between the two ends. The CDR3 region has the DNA TGTGCCAGCAGCCCAATATTCTCGAGGGGCTACACCTTC. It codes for CASSPIFSRGYTF.

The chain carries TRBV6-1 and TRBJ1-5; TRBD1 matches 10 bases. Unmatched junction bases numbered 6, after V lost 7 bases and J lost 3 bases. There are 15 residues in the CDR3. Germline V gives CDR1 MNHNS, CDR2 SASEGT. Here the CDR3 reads CASIRDRGNNQPQHF. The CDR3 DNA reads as TGTGCCAGCATTAGGGACAGGGGAAACAATCAGCCCCAGCATTTT.